The 17 T cell receptor beta chains below all came from one sample that was sequenced in a study of cytotoxic CD8 clonotypes in ibrutinib-treated CLL. Sequencing used immunoSEQ multiplex PCR; TCRdb keeps in-frame clones, though not all of them. The sample holds about 140,000 clones; about 72% are singletons and the top ten take about 27%. The material was PBMCs, obtained after 12 months of ibrutinib treatment. These receptor sequences come from a human donor with chronic lymphocytic leukemia.

V is TRBV19 and J is TRBJ1-2, with D possibly TRBD1 on 5 matching bases. Germline loops: CDR1 LNHDA, CDR2 SQIVND (reference sequence). The CDR3 has 13 amino acids. Trimming pared 3 bases from V and 5 bases from J, leaving 10 bases between. DNA for the CDR3: TGTGCCAGTAGTATGAGAGGGGCATATGGCTACACCTTC. Amino acid sequence: CASSMRGAYGYTF.

This sequence joins TRBV7-2 and TRBJ2-3; the D is unclear. Trimming stripped 5 bases from V and 6 bases from J, with 12 bases between. Germline V gene sequence: CDR1 SGHTA, CDR2 FQGNSA. The CDR3 spans 13 residues. This CDR3 reads CASSRSRADTQYF. CDR3 DNA: TGTGCCAGCAGCCGAAGTCGGGCGGATACGCAGTATTTT.

The chain employs TRBV10-3 and TRBJ1-3; no definite D call. The V gene lost 4 bases and the J gene lost 2 bases, with 12 bases spanning the gap. This CDR3 comprises 15 residues. Germline loops: CDR1 ENHRY, CDR2 SYGVKD. Here the CDR3 DNA reads TGTGCCATCAGTGGAGGAGGACTTACTGGAAACACCATATATTTT. Translation: CAISGGGLTGNTIYF.

This clone has just a few counts. The chain couples TRBV11-1 to TRBJ2-7; D is unresolved. Trimming removed 4 bases from V and 4 bases from J, with 8 bases in between. The CDR3 loop spans 12 amino acids. Germline CDR1 is SGHAT and CDR2 is FQDESV (reference sequence). The CDR3 DNA reads as TGTGCCAGCAGCTCCCGGCTGTACGAGCAGTACTTC. This gives the protein CASSSRLYEQYF.

The CDR3: CASSFSSRARQGAGNTIYF. The CDR3 DNA reads as TGTGCCAGCAGCTTTAGCTCCCGGGCGAGACAGGGTGCTGGAAACACCATATATTTT. The chain links TRBV7-9 to TRBJ1-3; 7 bases align to TRBD1. After removal of 3 bases from V and 2 bases from J, the junction contained 16 bases not matched to a gene. The CDR3 length is 19 residues. Germline V CDR1 and CDR2: SEHNR, FQNEAQ (reference sequence).

V usage is TRBV25-1 and J usage is TRBJ2-1; D may be TRBD1 or TRBD2 (5 bases each). V dropped 4 bases and J dropped 4 bases, with 17 bases sitting between them. Per germline, CDR1 MGHDK and CDR2 SYGVNS. CDR3 length: 16 residues. CDR3 sequence reads: CASSASPGRDYNEQFF. CDR3 coding DNA: TGTGCCAGCAGTGCCTCCCCGGGACGGGATTACAATGAGCAGTTCTTC.

This clone has only a few counts. The genes are TRBV10-3 and TRBJ1-2; D is possibly TRBD1 (5 bases). V lost 10 bases and J 2 bases, leaving 14 bases between the germline ends. The germline CDR1 and CDR2 sequences are ENHRY and SYGVKD. This CDR3 is 13 amino acids long. CDR3 loop: CATVQGANYGYTF. CDR3 DNA: TGTGCCACCGTTCAGGGAGCGAACTATGGCTACACCTTC.

V is TRBV18 and J is TRBJ2-1; TRBD2 aligns across 11 bases. The CDR3 is 16 amino acids. The ends lost 6 bases at V and 7 bases at J; junction bases unmatched: 11. From germline, CDR1 is KGHSH and CDR2 LQKENI. CDR3 protein: CASSPRTSGSWNEQFF. The DNA for the CDR3 is TGTGCCAGCTCGCCGAGAACTAGCGGGAGTTGGAATGAGCAGTTCTTC.

As regards this clone: This specimen includes other DNA sequences encoding the same CDR3. J is TRBJ1-1 and V is TRBV18; D remains unclear. Germline V gives CDR1 KGHSH, CDR2 LQKENI. This CDR3 comprises 13 residues. Trimming pared 5 bases from V and 2 bases from J, leaving 9 bases between. The CDR3 sequence is CASSSTGNTEAFF. Written as DNA, the CDR3 is TGTGCCAGCTCATCGACCGGAAACACTGAAGCTTTCTTT.

The chain has TRBV11-2 and TRBJ2-2, with 8 bases matching TRBD1. Germline lookup yields CDR1 SGHAT and CDR2 FQNNGV. The CDR3 sequence is 17 residues long. Unmatched junction bases numbered 14, after V lost 4 bases and J lost 7 bases. In DNA form, the CDR3 reads TGTGCCAGCAGCTATCGACCCGACAGGGGAAGGATCGGGGAGCTGTTTTTT. Encoded protein: CASSYRPDRGRIGELFF. The whole variable domain, remainder taken from reference TRBV11-2 and TRBJ2-2, is EAGVAQSPRYKIIEKRQSVAFWCNPISGHATLYWYQQILGQGPKLLIQFQNNGVVDDSQLPKDRFSAERLKGVDSTLKIQPAKLEDSAVYLCASSYRPDRGRIGELFFGEGSRLTVL.

This clone occurred a few times. The V call is TRBV7-2, the J call TRBJ2-7; possible D gene TRBD1, 5 bases. Germline V CDR1 and CDR2: SGHTA, FQGNSA. V shed 6 bases and J shed 2 bases, with 14 bases lying between them. The CDR3 runs 14 residues. Written as DNA, the CDR3 is TGTGCCAGCAGTGGTACCGACAGCCCCTACGAGCAGTACTTC. It specifies CASSGTDSPYEQYF.

This chain links TRBV28 with TRBJ1-1; unclear D gene. CDR1 is MDHEN and CDR2 is SYDVKM in the germline V gene. The CDR3 loop spans 14 amino acids. The germline V and J ends were trimmed by 5 bases and 0 bases, with 10 bases remaining between them. This CDR3 reads CASSRMGVNTEAFF. The CDR3, as DNA: TGTGCCAGCAGTCGTATGGGCGTGAACACTGAAGCTTTCTTT. Full variable domain (remainder filled in from reference TRBV28 and TRBJ1-1): DVKVTQSSRYLVKRTGEKVFLECVQDMDHENMFWYRQDPGLGLRLIYFSYDVKMKEKGDIPEGYSVSREKKERFSLILESASTNQTSMYLCASSRMGVNTEAFFGQGTRLTVV.

V usage is TRBV7-2 and J usage is TRBJ1-4; D perhaps matches TRBD1 (5 bases). The CDR3 has 14 amino acids. Trimming shortened V by 5 bases and J by 10 bases, and 17 bases separated the two germline ends. CDR1 is SGHTA, CDR2 FQGNSA, per germline. In DNA form, the CDR3 reads TGTGCCAGCAGCCTATTGGACGGTGGGGGAAAACTGTTTTTT. It yields the protein CASSLLDGGGKLFF.

The CDR3 protein is CSVEGRQGAITDTQYF. The CDR3, as DNA: TGCAGCGTTGAAGGCCGCCAGGGGGCTATTACAGATACGCAGTATTTT. V usage is TRBV29-1 and J usage is TRBJ2-3, with 8 bases aligning to TRBD1. Germline V gives CDR1 SQVTM, CDR2 ANQGSEA. The CDR3 spans 16 residues. With V trimmed by 1 base and J by 3 bases, 9 bases remained unmatched.

V and J are TRBV19 and TRBJ2-7; 12 bases line up with TRBD1. CDR3 length: 15 residues. Germline V gives CDR1 LNHDA, CDR2 SQIVND (reference sequence). With 8 bases clipped from V and 6 bases from J, the junction kept 11 bases outside the gene matches. The CDR3 nucleotides read TGTGCCAGTTCCCAGTCCGGGACAGGGGGCGTCGAGCAGTACTTC. It is translated as CASSQSGTGGVEQYF.

Only one count was recorded for this clone. The chain has TRBV11-2 and TRBJ1-2; 11 positions agree with TRBD1. The germline CDR1 and CDR2 sequences are SGHAT and FQNNGV. V trimming: 5 bases; J trimming: 8 bases; junction bases outside the gene matches: 4. The CDR3 totals 13 residues. The CDR3 here is CASSPDRGQGYTF. The DNA for the CDR3 is TGTGCCAGCAGCCCGGACAGGGGGCAAGGCTACACCTTC.

V usage is TRBV11-3 and J usage is TRBJ2-7, with D perhaps TRBD1 (5 bases). Germline V gene lookup returns CDR1 SGHNT and CDR2 YENEEA. The CDR3 runs to 14 residues. Trimming removed 1 base from V and 6 bases from J, with 13 bases in between. The CDR3 sequence: CASSLVDPRAEQYF. The CDR3 DNA sequence: TGTGCCAGCAGCTTAGTGGATCCCAGGGCCGAGCAGTACTTC. The variable domain in full, with the rest retrieved from reference TRBV11-3 and TRBJ2-7, is EAGVVQSPRYKIIEKKQPVAFWCNPISGHNTLYWYLQNLGQGPELLIRYENEEAVDDSQLPKDRFSAERLKGVDSTLKIQPAELGDSAVYLCASSLVDPRAEQYFGPGTRLTVT.